Listed below are T cell receptor beta chains from one sample, sequenced in a study of CD8 T cells in Susac syndrome. A single record per CDR3 protein comes from TCRdb applying MiXCR to the immunoSEQ multiplex PCR reads. This sample yields around 280,000 distinct CDR3 sequences, of which just over 90% are seen a single time; over 0.05% belongs to the top ten. The sequencing input was CD4+ T cells from PBMCs. All receptors derive from a human donor with multiple sclerosis. The CDR3 runs from the conserved cysteine through the conserved F or W. D genes are given only for firm matches. Some rows have no size entry. The others give once, few or many, or a class for an expanded clone.

J gene: TRBJ2-2
clone size: NA
CDR3 length: 19
V gene: TRBV4-2
D gene: TRBD2
CDR3 DNA: TGTGCCAGCAGCCAAGATTTGGGACTAGCGGGAGGGAACACCGGGGAGCTGTTTTTT
CDR3 protein: CASSQDLGLAGGNTGELFF

J gene: TRBJ1-1
clone size: NA
CDR3 length: 15
V gene: TRBV18
D gene: NA
CDR3 DNA: TGTGCCAGCTCGAAGGGCACCGGGACAACTTCTGAAGCTTTCTTT
CDR3 protein: CASSKGTGTTSEAFF

J gene: TRBJ1-2
clone size: NA
CDR3 length: 13
V gene: TRBV6-1
D gene: TRBD1
CDR3 DNA: TGTGCCAGCAGTGCCAGGGGGTCTGGTGGCTACACCTTC
CDR3 protein: CASSARGSGGYTF

J gene: TRBJ2-1
clone size: once
CDR3 length: 15
V gene: TRBV9
D gene: TRBD2
CDR3 DNA: TGTGCCAGCAGCGTAGATCGAGGGAGGGTCGATGAGCAGTTCTTC
CDR3 protein: CASSVDRGRVDEQFF

J gene: TRBJ1-1
clone size: NA
CDR3 length: 13
V gene: TRBV12-3/TRBV12-4
D gene: TRBD1
CDR3 DNA: TGTGCCAACCAGATAACAGGGGGGTCCGAAGCTTTCTTT
CDR3 protein: CANQITGGSEAFF

J gene: TRBJ1-5
clone size: NA
CDR3 length: 16
V gene: TRBV5-1
D gene: NA
CDR3 DNA: TGCGCCAGCAGCCCCTGGGACTTTCCGGGCAATCAGCCCCAGCATTTT
CDR3 protein: CASSPWDFPGNQPQHF

J gene: TRBJ2-1
clone size: NA
CDR3 length: 12
V gene: TRBV6-2/TRBV6-3
D gene: NA
CDR3 DNA: TGTGCCAGCAGTTACGAGCTGAATGAGCAGTTCTTC
CDR3 protein: CASSYELNEQFF

J gene: TRBJ1-3
clone size: NA
CDR3 length: 18
V gene: TRBV4-3
D gene: NA
CDR3 DNA: TGCGCCAGCAGCCAAGATTACTCCTTCACGGGGCCTGGAAACACCATATATTTT
CDR3 protein: CASSQDYSFTGPGNTIYF

J gene: TRBJ2-5
clone size: NA
CDR3 length: 15
V gene: TRBV7-8
D gene: TRBD2
CDR3 DNA: TGTGCCAGCAGCCCGACGGGGGGGGGCGGGGAGACCCAGTACTTC
CDR3 protein: CASSPTGGGGETQYF

J gene: TRBJ1-4
clone size: NA
CDR3 length: 15
V gene: TRBV18
D gene: NA
CDR3 DNA: TGTGCCAGCTCACCAAGAGGGTCCGGGAATGAAAAACTGTTTTTT
CDR3 protein: CASSPRGSGNEKLFF